These T cell receptor beta chains were read from a single sample in a study of shared clonotypes between healthy human individuals. Clones were sequenced by immunoSEQ multiplex PCR, and TCRdb holds only the in-frame ones, with some missing. The sample has more than 400,000 clones, 90% to 96% seen once. The sequencing input was naive CD4+ T cells sorted from blood. These receptors all stem from a woman in her 30s in good health. CDR3s include the opening cysteine and the closing phenylalanine or tryptophan. The D gene is left open where the match is weak.

len	v_gene	d_gene	CDR3aa
14	TRBV28	NA	CASSPVSRIYGYTF
15	TRBV9	TRBD2	CASSDSGSSYNEQFF
12	TRBV28	NA	CASCEGGYEQYF
15	TRBV19	TRBD2	CASSTGLAGNNEQFF
16	TRBV7-8	NA	CASSLVPGQGTDTQYF
10	TRBV20-1	NA	CTVGADTQYF
13	TRBV6-4	TRBD1	CATHPGQTYEQYF
18	TRBV7-9	TRBD1	CASSLAQYRGPLRDTQYF
15	TRBV2	TRBD1	CASRSWDREAHEQFF
12	TRBV28	NA	CASSAQNTEAFF
13	TRBV5-1	TRBD1	CASSFDRVNEQYF
11	TRBV6-6	NA	CASSYRGQEYF
14	TRBV10-2	NA	CASKIRGATDTQYF
15	TRBV6-1	TRBD1	CASSERGQGAYEQYF
15	TRBV2	NA	CASSPGPSDTGELFF
18	TRBV21-1	NA	CASLPRGFSSGRPGTQYF
15	TRBV28	NA	CASSFPGQDNYGYTF
18	TRBV4-1	TRBD1	CASSPSRDGTGTYNEQFF
14	TRBV6-6	NA	CASIGGREHTEAFF
14	TRBV6-5	NA	CASSSRDREAPQHF
16	TRBV5-1	TRBD2	CASSLMRLADDNEQFF
14	TRBV5-4	NA	CASSAGLDSYEQYF
16	TRBV7-9	TRBD2	CASSQPKREGLYEQYF
13	TRBV28	NA	CASRGPGNEKLFF
15	TRBV5-1	NA	CASSLGTWENEKLFF
13	TRBV6-6	NA	CASSTEPNTEAFF
15	TRBV21-1	NA	CASSKAVASGIEQYF
16	TRBV9	TRBD1	CASSPSAGTGRTEAFF
15	TRBV19	NA	CATTRRAGPIYEQYF
12	TRBV7-9	NA	CASSLVDQPQHF